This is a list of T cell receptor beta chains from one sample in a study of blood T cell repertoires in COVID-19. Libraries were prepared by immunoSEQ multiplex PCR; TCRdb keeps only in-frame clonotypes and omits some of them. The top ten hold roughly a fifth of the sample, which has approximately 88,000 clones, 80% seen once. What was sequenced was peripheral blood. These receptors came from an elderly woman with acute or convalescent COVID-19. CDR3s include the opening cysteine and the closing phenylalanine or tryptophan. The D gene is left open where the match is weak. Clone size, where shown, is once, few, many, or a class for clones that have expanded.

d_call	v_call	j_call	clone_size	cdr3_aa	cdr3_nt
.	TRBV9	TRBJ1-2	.	CASSVNPGQSYGYTF	TGTGCCAGCAGCGTAAACCCCGGACAGAGCTATGGCTACACCTTC
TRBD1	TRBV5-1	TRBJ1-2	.	CASSLAGTGGSGYTF	TGCGCCAGCAGCTTAGCCGGGACAGGGGGATCCGGCTACACCTTC
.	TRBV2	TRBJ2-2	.	CASRAPQGSINTGELFF	TGTGCCAGCAGGGCACCCCAGGGCTCCATAAACACCGGGGAGCTGTTTTTT
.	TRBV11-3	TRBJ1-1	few	CASSTGGYSEAFF	TGTGCCAGCAGCACCGGAGGGTACAGTGAAGCTTTCTTT
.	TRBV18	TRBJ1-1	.	CASSQSGNTEAFF	TGTGCCAGCTCACAATCCGGGAACACTGAAGCTTTCTTT
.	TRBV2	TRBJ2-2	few	CASSKNSVTNTGELFF	TGTGCCAGCAGTAAGAATAGCGTAACGAACACCGGGGAGCTGTTTTTT
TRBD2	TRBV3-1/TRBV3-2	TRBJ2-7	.	CASSPTASGGVYEQYF	TGTGCCAGCAGCCCCACCGCTAGCGGGGGTGTATACGAGCAGTACTTC
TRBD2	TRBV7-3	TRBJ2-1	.	CASSARLAAYNEQFF	TGTGCCAGCAGCGCGCGACTAGCGGCATACAATGAGCAGTTCTTC
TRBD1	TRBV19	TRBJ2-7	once	CASSTGQGSYEQYF	TGTGCCAGTAGTACGGGACAGGGCTCCTACGAGCAGTACTTC
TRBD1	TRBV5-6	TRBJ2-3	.	CASSLVIGQGIDTDTQYF	TGTGCCAGCAGCTTGGTTATTGGACAGGGAATAGACACAGATACGCAGTATTTT
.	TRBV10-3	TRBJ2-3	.	CAIRSRGGGSFADTQYF	TGTGCCATCAGGAGCCGTGGGGGCGGGAGCTTTGCAGATACGCAGTATTTT
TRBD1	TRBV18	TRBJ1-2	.	CASSLSRDSDGYTF	TGTGCCAGCTCACTATCCCGGGACAGCGATGGCTACACCTTC
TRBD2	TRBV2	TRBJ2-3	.	CASIALGGTDTQYF	TGTGCCAGCATCGCTTTGGGGGGGACAGATACGCAGTATTTT
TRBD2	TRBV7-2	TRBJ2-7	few	CASSLGLATGYEQYF	TGTGCCAGCAGCTTGGGACTAGCTACGGGGTACGAGCAGTACTTC
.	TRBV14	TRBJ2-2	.	CASSQKMGTPNTGELFF	TGTGCCAGCAGCCAAAAAATGGGGACACCGAACACCGGGGAGCTGTTTTTT
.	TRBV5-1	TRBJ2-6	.	CATATYGANVLTF	TGCGCAACTGCAACCTATGGGGCCAACGTCCTGACTTTC
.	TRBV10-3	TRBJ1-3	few	CAISESAGQRGNTIYF	TGTGCCATCAGTGAGTCAGCAGGACAACGTGGAAACACCATATATTTT
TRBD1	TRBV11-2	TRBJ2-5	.	CASSPQQGGETQYF	TGTGCCAGCAGCCCCCAACAGGGGGGAGAGACCCAGTACTTC
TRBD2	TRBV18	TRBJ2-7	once	CASSGLAGSSYEQYF	TGTGCCAGCTCAGGACTAGCGGGAAGCTCCTACGAGCAGTACTTC
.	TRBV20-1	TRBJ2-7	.	CSASYRNNEQYF	TGCAGTGCTAGTTACAGGAACAACGAGCAGTACTTC
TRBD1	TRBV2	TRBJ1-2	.	CASTLVGDRGYGYTF	TGTGCCAGCACGCTTGTTGGGGACAGGGGATATGGCTACACCTTC
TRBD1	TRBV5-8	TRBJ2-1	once	CASSSSDRGDEQFF	TGTGCCAGCAGCTCCTCGGACAGGGGTGATGAGCAGTTCTTC
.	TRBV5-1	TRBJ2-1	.	CASRNKRGCALNEQFF	TGCGCCAGCAGAAATAAAAGGGGTTGCGCTTTAAATGAGCAGTTCTTC
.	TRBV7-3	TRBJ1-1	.	CASSLRAFF	TGTGCCAGCAGCTTACGTGCTTTCTTT
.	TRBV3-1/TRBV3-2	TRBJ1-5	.	CASSQGIQGSQPQHF	TGTGCCAGCAGCCAAGGGATACAGGGAAGTCAGCCCCAGCATTTT
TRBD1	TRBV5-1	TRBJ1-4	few	CASSSTGQGREKLFF	TGCGCCAGCAGCTCCACAGGACAGGGTCGTGAAAAACTGTTTTTT
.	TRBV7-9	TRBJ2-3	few	CASSLPGLRTDTQYF	TGTGCCAGCAGCTTGCCAGGGCTTCGCACAGATACGCAGTATTTT
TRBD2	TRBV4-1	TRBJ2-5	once	CASSQDELAGMYQETQYF	TGCGCCAGCAGCCAAGATGAACTAGCGGGCATGTACCAAGAGACCCAGTACTTC
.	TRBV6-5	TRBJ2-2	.	CASRQMNTGELFF	TGTGCCTCGCGACAGATGAACACCGGGGAGCTGTTTTTT
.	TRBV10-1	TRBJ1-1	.	CASSGPPGEAFF	TGCGCCAGCAGTGGACCTCCTGGAGAGGCTTTCTTT
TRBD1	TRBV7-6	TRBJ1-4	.	CASSPLGQGAAEKLFF	TGTGCCAGCAGCCCACTCGGACAGGGGGCTGCTGAAAAACTGTTTTTT
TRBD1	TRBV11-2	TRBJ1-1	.	CASSFLPNRGEAFF	TGTGCCAGCAGCTTCCTCCCAAACAGGGGGGAAGCTTTCTTT
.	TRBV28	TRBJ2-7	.	CASSLISGEPRYEQYF	TGTGCCAGCAGTTTGATTTCGGGGGAGCCGCGCTACGAGCAGTACTTC
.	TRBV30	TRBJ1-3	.	CAWSSTYSGNTIYF	TGTGCCTGGAGTTCCACCTACTCTGGAAACACCATATATTTT
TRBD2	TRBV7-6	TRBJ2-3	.	CASSLGLAGRTDTQYF	TGTGCCAGCAGCCTGGGACTAGCGGGGAGGACAGATACGCAGTATTTT
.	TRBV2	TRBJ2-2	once	CASRPTINSNTGELFF	TGTGCCAGCAGACCGACTATCAACTCGAACACCGGGGAGCTGTTTTTT
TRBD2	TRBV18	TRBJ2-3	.	CASSPSAGGLQNTQYF	TGTGCCAGCTCACCATCGGCGGGGGGGCTGCAAAATACGCAGTATTTT
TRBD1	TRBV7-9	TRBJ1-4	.	CASSWGQGITNEKLFF	TGTGCCAGCAGCTGGGGACAGGGGATAACTAATGAAAAACTGTTTTTT
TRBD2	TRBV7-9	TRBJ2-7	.	CASSFGLAGNEQYF	TGTGCCAGCAGCTTTGGACTAGCGGGAAACGAGCAGTACTTC
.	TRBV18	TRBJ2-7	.	CASSRYASEEVYEQYF	TGTGCCAGCTCACGTTATGCGTCGGAGGAGGTCTACGAGCAGTACTTC
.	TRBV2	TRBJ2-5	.	CASGGARVTQYF	TGTGCCAGCGGGGGGGCCCGGGTGACCCAGTACTTC
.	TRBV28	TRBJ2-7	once	CATTQRSYEQYF	TGTGCCACCACTCAGAGGAGCTACGAGCAGTACTTC
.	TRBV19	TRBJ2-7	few	CASSVDRPPYEQYF	TGTGCCAGTAGTGTCGACAGGCCCCCCTACGAGCAGTACTTC
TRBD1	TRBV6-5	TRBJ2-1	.	CASSQQGYRYNEQFF	TGTGCCAGCAGCCAACAGGGGTATCGATACAATGAGCAGTTCTTC
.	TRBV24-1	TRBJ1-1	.	CATRGQNTEAFF	TGTGCCACCCGTGGTCAGAACACTGAAGCTTTCTTT